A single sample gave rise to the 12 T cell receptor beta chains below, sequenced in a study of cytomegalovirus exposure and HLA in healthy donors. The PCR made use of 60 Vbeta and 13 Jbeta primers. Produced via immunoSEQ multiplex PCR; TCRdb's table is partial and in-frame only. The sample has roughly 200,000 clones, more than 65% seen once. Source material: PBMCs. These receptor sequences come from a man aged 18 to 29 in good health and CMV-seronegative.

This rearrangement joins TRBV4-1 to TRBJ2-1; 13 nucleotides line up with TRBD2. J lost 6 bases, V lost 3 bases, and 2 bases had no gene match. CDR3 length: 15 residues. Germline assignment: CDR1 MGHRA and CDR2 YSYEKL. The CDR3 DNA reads TGCGCCAGCAGCCATGGGACTAGCGGGGTCAATGAGCAGTTCTTC. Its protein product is CASSHGTSGVNEQFF.

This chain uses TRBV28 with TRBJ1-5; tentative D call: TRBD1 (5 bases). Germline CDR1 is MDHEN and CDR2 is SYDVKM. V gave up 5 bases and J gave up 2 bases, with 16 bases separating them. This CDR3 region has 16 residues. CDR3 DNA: TGTGCCAGCAGTCTGGGGGGGGGTTGGGGCAATCAGCCCCAGCATTTT. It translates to CASSLGGGWGNQPQHF.

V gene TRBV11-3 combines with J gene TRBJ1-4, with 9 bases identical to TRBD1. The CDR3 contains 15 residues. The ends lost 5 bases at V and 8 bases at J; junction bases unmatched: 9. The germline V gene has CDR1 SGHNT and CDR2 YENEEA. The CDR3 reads CASSLRDRAKEKLFF. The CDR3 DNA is TGTGCCAGCAGCCTCCGGGACAGGGCCAAAGAAAAACTGTTTTTT.

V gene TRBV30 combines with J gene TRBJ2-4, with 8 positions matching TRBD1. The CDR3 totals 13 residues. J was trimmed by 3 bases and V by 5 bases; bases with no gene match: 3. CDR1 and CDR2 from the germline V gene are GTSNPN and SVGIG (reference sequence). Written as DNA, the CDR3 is TGTGCCTGGGCCGGGACAGGCAAAAACATTCAGTACTTC. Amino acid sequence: CAWAGTGKNIQYF.

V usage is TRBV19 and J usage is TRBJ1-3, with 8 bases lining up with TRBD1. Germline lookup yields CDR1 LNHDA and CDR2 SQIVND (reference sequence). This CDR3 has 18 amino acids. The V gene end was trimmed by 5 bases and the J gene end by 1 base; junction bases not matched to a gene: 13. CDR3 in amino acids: CASSSRLAGGSSGNTIYF. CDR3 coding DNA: TGTGCCAGTAGTTCCCGTCTGGCAGGGGGCTCTTCTGGAAACACCATATATTTT.

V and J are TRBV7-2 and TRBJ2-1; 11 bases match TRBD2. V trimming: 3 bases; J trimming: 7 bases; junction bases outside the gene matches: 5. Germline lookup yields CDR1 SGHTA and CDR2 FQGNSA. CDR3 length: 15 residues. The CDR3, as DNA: TGTGCCAGCAGCTTTACTAGCGGGAGCCTGAATGAGCAGTTCTTC. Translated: CASSFTSGSLNEQFF. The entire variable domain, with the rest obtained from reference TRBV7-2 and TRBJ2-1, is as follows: GAGVSQSPSNKVTEKGKDVELRCDPISGHTALYWYRQSLGQGLEFLIYFQGNSAPDKSGLPSDRFSAERTGGSVSTLTIQRTQQEDSAVYLCASSFTSGSLNEQFFGPGTRLTVL.

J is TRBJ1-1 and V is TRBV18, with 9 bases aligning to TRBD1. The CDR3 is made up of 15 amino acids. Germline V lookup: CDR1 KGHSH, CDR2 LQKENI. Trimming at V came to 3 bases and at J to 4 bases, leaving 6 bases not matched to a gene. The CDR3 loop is CASSPKQGAGTEAFF. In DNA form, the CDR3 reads TGTGCCAGCTCACCTAAACAGGGGGCGGGCACTGAAGCTTTCTTT.

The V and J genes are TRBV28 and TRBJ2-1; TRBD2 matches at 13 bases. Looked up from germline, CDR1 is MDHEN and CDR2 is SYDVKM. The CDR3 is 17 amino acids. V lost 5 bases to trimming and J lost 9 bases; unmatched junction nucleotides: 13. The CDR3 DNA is TGTGCCAGCAGTGGGACTAGCGGGACCACCCAGGTGGGTGAGCAGTTCTTC. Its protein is CASSGTSGTTQVGEQFF.

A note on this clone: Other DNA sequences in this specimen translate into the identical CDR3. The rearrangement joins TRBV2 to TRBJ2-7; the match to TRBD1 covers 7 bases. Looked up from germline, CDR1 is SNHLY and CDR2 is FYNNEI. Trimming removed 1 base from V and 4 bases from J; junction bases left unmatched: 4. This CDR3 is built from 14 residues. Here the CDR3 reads CASSEGGQAYEQYF. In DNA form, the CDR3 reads TGTGCCAGCAGTGAAGGAGGACAGGCATACGAGCAGTACTTC.

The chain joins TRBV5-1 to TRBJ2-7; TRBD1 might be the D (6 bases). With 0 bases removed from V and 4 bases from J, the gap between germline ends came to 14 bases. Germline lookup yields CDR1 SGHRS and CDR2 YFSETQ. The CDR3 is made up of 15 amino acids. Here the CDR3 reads CASSLAVGRGYEQYF. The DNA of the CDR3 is TGCGCCAGCAGCTTGGCCGTAGGCAGGGGATACGAGCAGTACTTC.

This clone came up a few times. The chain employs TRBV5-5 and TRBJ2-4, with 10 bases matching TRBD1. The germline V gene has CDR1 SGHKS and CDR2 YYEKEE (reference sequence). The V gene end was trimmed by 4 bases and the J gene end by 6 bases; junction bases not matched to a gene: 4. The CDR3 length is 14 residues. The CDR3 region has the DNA TGTGCCAGCAGCCCTTGGACAGGGGGAAACATTCAGTACTTC. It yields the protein CASSPWTGGNIQYF.

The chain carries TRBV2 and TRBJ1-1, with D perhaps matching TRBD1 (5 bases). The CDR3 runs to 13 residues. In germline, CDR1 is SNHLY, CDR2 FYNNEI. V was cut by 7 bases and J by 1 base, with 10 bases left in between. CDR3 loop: CASNSGPNTEAFF. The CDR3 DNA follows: TGTGCCAGCAACTCAGGGCCGAACACTGAAGCTTTCTTT.